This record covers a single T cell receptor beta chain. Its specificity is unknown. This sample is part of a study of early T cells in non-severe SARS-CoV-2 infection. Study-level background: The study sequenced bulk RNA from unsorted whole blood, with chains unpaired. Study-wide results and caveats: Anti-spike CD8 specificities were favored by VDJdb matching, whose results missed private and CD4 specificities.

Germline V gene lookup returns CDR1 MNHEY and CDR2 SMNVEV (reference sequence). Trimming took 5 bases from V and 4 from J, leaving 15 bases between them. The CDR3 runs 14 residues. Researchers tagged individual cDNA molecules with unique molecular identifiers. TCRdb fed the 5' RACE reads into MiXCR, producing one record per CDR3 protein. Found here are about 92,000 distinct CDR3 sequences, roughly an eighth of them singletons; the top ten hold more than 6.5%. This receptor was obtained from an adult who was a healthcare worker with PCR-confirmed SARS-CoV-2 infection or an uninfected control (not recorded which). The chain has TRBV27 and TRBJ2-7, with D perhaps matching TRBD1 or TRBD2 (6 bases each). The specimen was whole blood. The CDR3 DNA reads TGTGCCAGCAGTCCGATAACAGGGAGGTACGAGCAGTACTTC. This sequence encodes CASSPITGRYEQYF.